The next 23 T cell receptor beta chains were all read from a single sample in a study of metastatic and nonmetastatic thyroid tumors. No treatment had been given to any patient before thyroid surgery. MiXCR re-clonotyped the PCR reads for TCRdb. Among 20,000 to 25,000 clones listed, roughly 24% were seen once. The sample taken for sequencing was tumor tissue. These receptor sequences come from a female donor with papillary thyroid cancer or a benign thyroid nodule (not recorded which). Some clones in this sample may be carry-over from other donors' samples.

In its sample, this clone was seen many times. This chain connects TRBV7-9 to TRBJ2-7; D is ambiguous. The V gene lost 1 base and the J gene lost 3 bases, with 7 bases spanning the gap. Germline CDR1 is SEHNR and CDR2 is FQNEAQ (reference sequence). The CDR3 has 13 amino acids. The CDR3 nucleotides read TGTGCCAGCAGCTTAGGGCCCTACTACGAGCAGTACTTC. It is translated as CASSLGPYYEQYF.

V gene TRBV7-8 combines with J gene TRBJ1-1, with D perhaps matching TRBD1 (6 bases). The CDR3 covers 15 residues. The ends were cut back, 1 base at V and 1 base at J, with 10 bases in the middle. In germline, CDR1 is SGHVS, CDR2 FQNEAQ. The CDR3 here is CASSLGQGQNTEAFF. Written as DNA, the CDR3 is TGTGCCAGCAGCTTAGGTCAGGGACAGAACACTGAAGCTTTCTTT. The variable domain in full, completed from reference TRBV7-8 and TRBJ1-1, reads GAGVSQSPRYKVAKRGQDVALRCDPISGHVSLFWYQQALGQGPEFLTYFQNEAQLDKSGLPSDRFFAERPEGSVSTLKIQRTQQEDSAVYLCASSLGQGQNTEAFFGQGTRLTVV.

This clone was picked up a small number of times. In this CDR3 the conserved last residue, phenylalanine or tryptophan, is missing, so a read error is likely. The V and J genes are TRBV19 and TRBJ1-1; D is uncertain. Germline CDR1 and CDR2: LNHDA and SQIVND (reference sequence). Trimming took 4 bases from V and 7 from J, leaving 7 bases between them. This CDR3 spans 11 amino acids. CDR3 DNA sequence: TGTGCCAGTAGTACGGGTGTTGAAGCTTTCCTT. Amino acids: CASSTGVEAFL.

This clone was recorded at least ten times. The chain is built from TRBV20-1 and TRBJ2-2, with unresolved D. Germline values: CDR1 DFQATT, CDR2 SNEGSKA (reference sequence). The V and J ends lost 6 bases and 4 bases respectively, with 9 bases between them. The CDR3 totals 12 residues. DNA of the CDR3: TGCAGTGCGGATTTACCCACCGGGGAGCTGTTTTTT. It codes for CSADLPTGELFF.

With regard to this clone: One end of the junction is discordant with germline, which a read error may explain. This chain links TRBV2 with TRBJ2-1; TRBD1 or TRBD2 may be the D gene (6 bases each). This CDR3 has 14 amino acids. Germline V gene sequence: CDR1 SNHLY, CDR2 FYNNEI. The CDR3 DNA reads TGTGCCAACAGTGTGGGGGGCGCTCCGAATGAGCAGTTCTTT. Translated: CANSVGGAPNEQFF.

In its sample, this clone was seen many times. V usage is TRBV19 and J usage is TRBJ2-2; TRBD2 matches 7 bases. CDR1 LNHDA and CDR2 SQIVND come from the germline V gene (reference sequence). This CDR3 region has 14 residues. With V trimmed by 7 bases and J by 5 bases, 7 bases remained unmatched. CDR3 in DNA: TGTGCCAGTACGGCGGGGGTACAAACCGGGGAGCTGTTTTTT. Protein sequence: CASTAGVQTGELFF.

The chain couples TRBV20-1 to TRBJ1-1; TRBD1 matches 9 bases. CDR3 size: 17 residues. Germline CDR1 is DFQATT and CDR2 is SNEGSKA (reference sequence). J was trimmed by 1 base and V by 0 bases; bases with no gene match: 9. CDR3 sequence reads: CSAREEWTGVTNTEAFF. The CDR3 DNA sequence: TGCAGTGCTAGAGAGGAGTGGACAGGGGTGACGAACACTGAAGCTTTCTTT.

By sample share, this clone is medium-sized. The CDR3: CASSLAGGQGYGYTF. CDR3 in DNA: TGTGCCAGCAGCTTAGCGGGGGGACAGGGCTATGGCTACACCTTC. The chain links TRBV7-2 to TRBJ1-2, with 9 bases that match TRBD1. With V trimmed by 0 bases and J by 4 bases, 3 bases remained unmatched. The germline V gene encodes CDR1 SGHTA and CDR2 FQGNSA. This CDR3 region has 15 residues.

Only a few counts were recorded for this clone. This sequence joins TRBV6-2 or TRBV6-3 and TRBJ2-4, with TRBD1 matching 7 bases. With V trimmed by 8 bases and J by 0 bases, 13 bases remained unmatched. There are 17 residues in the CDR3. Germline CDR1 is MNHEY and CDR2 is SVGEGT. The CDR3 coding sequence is TGTGCCAGCTTCAACCCGACAGGGCCCCTAGCCAAAAACATTCAGTACTTC. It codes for CASFNPTGPLAKNIQYF.

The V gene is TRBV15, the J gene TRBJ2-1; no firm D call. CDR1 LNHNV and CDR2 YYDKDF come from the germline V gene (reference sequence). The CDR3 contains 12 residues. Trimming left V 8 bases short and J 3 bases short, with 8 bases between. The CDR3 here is CATGEHYNEQFF. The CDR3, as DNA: TGTGCCACCGGGGAACACTACAATGAGCAGTTCTTC.

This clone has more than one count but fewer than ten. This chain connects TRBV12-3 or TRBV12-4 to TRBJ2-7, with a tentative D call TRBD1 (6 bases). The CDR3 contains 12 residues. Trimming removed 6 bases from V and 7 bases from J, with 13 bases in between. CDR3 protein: CASSPGVREQYF. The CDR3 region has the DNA TGTGCCAGCAGCCCAGGGGTGAGAGAGCAGTACTTC.

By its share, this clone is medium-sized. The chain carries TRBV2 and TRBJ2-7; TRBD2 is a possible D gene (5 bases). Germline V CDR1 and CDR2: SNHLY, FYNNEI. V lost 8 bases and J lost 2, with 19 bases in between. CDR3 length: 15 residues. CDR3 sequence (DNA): TGTGCCAGCTCTTACGCGGGTAGTGTGACCTACGAGCAGTACTTC. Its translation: CASSYAGSVTYEQYF. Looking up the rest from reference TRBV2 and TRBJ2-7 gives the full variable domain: EPEVTQTPSHQVTQMGQEVILRCVPISNHLYFYWYRQILGQKVEFLVSFYNNEISEKSEIFDDQFSVERPDGSNFTLKIRSTKLEDSAMYFCASSYAGSVTYEQYFGPGTRLTVT.

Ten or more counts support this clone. The CDR3 DNA sequence: TGTGCCAGCAGCCAATATCGTTCGGGAGATGGCTACACCTTC. Translating gives CASSQYRSGDGYTF. The chain carries TRBV14 and TRBJ1-2; D remains ambiguous. Germline V CDR1 and CDR2: SGHDN, FVKESK. The CDR3 runs 14 residues. V was clipped by 2 bases and J by 6 bases, with 13 bases between them.

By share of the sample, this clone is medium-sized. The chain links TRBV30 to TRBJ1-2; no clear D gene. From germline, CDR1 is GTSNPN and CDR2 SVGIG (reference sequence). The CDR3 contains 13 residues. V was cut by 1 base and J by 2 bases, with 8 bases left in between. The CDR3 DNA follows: TGTGCCTGGAGTGCTTTCTCCAACTATGGCTACACCTTC. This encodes CAWSAFSNYGYTF.

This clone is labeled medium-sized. The CDR3 reads CASSLVTSGGVVDEQFF. The CDR3 DNA follows: TGCGCCAGCAGCTTGGTAACTAGCGGGGGGGTTGTCGATGAGCAGTTCTTC. This rearrangement joins TRBV5-1 to TRBJ2-1; 13 bases are shared with TRBD2. Germline V gene data show CDR1 as SGHRS and CDR2 as YFSETQ. V gave up 0 bases and J gave up 8 bases; unmatched junction bases: 8. The CDR3 runs 17 residues. Variable domain in full (rest from reference TRBV5-1 and TRBJ2-1): KAGVTQTPRYLIKTRGQQVTLSCSPISGHRSVSWYQQTPGQGLQFLFEYFSETQRNKGNFPGRFSGRQFSNSRSEMNVSTLELGDSALYLCASSLVTSGGVVDEQFFGPGTRLTVL.

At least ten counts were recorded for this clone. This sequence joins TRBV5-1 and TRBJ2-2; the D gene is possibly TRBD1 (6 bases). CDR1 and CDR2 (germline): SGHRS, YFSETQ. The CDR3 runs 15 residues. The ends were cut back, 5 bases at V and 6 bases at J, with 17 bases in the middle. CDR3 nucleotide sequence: TGCGCCAGCAGGGTTTTATCAGGGGTTGCCGGGGAGCTGTTTTTT. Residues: CASRVLSGVAGELFF.

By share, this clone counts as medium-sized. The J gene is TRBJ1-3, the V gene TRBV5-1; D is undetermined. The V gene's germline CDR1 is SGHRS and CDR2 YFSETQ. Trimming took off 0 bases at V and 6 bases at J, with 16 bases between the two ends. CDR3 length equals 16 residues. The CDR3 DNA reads TGCGCCAGCAGCTTGGGGCCGACACGGGTCGAAAACACCATATATTTT. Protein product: CASSLGPTRVENTIYF.

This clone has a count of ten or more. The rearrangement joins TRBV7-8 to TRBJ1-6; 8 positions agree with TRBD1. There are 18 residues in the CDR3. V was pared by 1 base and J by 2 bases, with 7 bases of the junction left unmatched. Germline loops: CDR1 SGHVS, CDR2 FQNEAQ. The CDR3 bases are TGTGCCAGCAGCTTAGAAGGGCAGGGGGCCGCCTATAATTCACCCCTCCACTTT. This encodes CASSLEGQGAAYNSPLHF.

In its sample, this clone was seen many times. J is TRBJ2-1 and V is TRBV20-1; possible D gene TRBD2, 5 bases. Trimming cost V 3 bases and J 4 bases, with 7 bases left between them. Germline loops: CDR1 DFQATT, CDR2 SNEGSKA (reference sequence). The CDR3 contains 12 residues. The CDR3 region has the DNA TGCAGTGCTAGGAGGGTGTACAATGAGCAGTTCTTC. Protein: CSARRVYNEQFF.

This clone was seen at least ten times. CDR3 in amino acids: CASSPQPPSGGTDTQYF. The CDR3 DNA is TGCGCCAGCAGCCCTCAACCCCCCAGCGGGGGCACAGATACGCAGTATTTT. The V and J genes are TRBV4-3 and TRBJ2-3; 7 nucleotides agree with TRBD2. Germline lookup yields CDR1 LGHNA and CDR2 YSLEER. Losses at the gene ends were 4 bases for V and 1 base for J; bases not matched to a gene: 11. The length of the CDR3 is 17 residues.

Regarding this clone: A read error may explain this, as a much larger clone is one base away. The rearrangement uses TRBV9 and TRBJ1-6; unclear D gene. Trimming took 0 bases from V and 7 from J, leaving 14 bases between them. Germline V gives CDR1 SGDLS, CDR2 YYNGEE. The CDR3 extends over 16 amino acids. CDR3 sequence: CASSVATTVGNSPLHF. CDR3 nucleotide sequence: TGTGCCAGCAGCGTAGCTACGACGGTGGGGAATTCACCCCTCCACTTT.

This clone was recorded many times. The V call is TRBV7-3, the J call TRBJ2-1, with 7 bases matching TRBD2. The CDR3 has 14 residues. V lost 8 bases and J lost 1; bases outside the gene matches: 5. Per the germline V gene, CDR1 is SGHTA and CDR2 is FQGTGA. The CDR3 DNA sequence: TGTGCCAGCGGGACTACCTTATCCTACAATGAGCAGTTCTTC. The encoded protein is CASGTTLSYNEQFF.

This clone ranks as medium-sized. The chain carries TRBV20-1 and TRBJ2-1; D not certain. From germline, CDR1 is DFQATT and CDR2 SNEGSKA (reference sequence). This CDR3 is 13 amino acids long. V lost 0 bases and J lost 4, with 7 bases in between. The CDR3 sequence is CSARDLSYNEQFF. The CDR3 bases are TGCAGTGCTAGAGATCTCTCGTACAATGAGCAGTTCTTC.